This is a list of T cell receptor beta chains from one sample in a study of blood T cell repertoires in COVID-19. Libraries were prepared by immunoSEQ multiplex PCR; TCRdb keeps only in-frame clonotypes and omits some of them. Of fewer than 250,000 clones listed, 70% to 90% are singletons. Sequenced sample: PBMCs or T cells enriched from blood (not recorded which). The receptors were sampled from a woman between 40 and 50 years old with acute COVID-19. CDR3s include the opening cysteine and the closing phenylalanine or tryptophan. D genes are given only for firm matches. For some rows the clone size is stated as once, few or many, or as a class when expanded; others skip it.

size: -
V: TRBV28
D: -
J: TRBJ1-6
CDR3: CASSFVGRANSPLHF
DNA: TGTGCCAGCAGTTTCGTAGGGAGGGCTAATTCACCCCTCCACTTT

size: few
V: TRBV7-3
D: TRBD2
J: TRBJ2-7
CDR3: CASSLKGLTSGPYEQYF
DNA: TGTGCCAGCAGCTTAAAGGGCCTGACTAGCGGCCCTTACGAGCAGTACTTC

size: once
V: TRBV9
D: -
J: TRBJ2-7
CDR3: CASSVEGGDYYEQYF
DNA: TGTGCCAGCAGCGTTGAGGGAGGAGACTACTACGAGCAGTACTTC

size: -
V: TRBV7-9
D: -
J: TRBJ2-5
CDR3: CASSTGGLQETQYF
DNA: TGTGCCAGCAGCACCGGAGGGCTACAAGAGACCCAGTACTTC

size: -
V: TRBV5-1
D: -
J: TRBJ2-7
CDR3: CASSLDGEQYF
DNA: TGCGCCAGCAGCTTGGACGGCGAGCAGTACTTC

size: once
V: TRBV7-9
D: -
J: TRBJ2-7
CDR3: CASSFAGSYEQYF
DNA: TGTGCCAGCAGCTTCGCAGGTTCCTACGAGCAGTACTTC

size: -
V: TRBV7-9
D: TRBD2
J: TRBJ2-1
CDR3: CASSPSSGRASNEQFF
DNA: TGTGCCAGCAGCCCCTCTAGCGGGAGGGCCAGCAATGAGCAGTTCTTC

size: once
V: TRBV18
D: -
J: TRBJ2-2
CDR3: CASSPAASNTGELFF
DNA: TGTGCCAGCTCACCAGCGGCATCGAACACCGGGGAGCTGTTTTTT

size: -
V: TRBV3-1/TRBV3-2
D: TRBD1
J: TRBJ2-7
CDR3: CASSLNRGRGEQYF
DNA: TGTGCCAGCAGCCTGAACAGGGGTCGGGGCGAGCAGTACTTC

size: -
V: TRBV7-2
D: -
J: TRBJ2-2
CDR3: CASSLTSLAIGTGELFF
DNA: TGTGCCAGCAGCTTAACCTCACTAGCTATAGGCACCGGGGAGCTGTTTTTT

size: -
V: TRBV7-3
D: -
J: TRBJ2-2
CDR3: CASSLPKTFRSGELFF
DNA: TGTGCCAGCAGCTTACCCAAAACTTTTCGGTCCGGGGAGCTGTTTTTT

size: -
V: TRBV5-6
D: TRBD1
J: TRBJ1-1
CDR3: CASSLGQVNTEAFF
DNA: TGTGCCAGCAGCCTCGGACAGGTGAACACTGAAGCTTTCTTT

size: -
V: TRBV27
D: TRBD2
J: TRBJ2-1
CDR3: CASSEPGLHNEQFF
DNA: TGTGCCAGCAGTGAGCCGGGACTACACAATGAGCAGTTCTTC

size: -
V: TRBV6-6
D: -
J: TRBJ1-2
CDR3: CASSYSPRRNGYTF
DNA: TGTGCCAGCAGTTACTCTCCCAGGAGGAATGGCTACACCTTC

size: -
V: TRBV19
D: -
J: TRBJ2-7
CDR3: CASSIDMAGPYYEQYF
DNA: TGTGCCAGTAGTATAGATATGGCGGGGCCCTACTACGAGCAGTACTTC

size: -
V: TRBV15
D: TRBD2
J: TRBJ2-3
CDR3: CATSRALSSGSTDTQYF
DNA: TGTGCCACCAGCAGAGCGCTGTCTAGCGGGAGCACAGATACGCAGTATTTT

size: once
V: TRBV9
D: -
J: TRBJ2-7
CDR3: CASSAYDNSYEQYF
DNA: TGTGCCAGCAGCGCCTACGACAACTCCTACGAGCAGTACTTC

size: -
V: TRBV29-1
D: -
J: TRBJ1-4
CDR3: CSVESGYSQGEKLFF
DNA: TGCAGCGTTGAGTCTGGTTACTCCCAGGGTGAAAAACTGTTTTTT

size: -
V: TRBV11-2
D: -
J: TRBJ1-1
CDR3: CASSLGWQNTEAFF
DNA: TGTGCCAGCAGCTTAGGTTGGCAGAACACTGAAGCTTTCTTT

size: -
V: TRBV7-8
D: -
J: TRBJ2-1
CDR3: CASSLSFNEQFF
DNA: TGTGCCAGCAGCTTATCTTTCAATGAGCAGTTCTTC

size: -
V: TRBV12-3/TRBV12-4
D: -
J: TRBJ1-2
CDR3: CASSFRNFHGYTF
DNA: TGTGCCAGCAGTTTTCGTAATTTCCATGGCTACACCTTC

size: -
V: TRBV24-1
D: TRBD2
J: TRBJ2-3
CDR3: CATSAGGGTQYF
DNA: TGTGCCACCAGTGCGGGAGGGGGTACGCAGTATTTT